This TCR beta chain originates from a study of cytomegalovirus exposure and HLA in healthy donors. Both 60 Vbeta primers and 13 Jbeta primers went into the PCR. Sequencing was performed with immunoSEQ multiplex PCR; in TCRdb, only in-frame clones are kept and a portion is missing. The top ten hold roughly 1.2% of the sample, which has some 140,000 clones, approximately 80% seen once. To note about this clone: Its antigen is not known.

The germline V gene encodes CDR1 SGDLS and CDR2 YYNGEE. This CDR3 is built from 17 residues. V gave up 2 bases and J gave up 4 bases; unmatched junction bases: 11. General observations from the study: Association of a missense DCLRE1C variant with TCR beta V- and J-gene trimming was reported in a later analysis. Presence/absence comparisons presumed near-even sequencing depth among donors.

The receptor comes from a male donor in good health and CMV-seropositive. The chain carries TRBV9 and TRBJ2-7; 11 bases align to TRBD2. The sequenced sample consisted of PBMCs. The DNA of the CDR3 is TGTGCCAGCAGCGTCTCCGGGACTAGCGGTCCGGTGTACGAGCAGTACTTC. The encoded protein is CASSVSGTSGPVYEQYF. The whole variable domain, filled in from reference TRBV9 and TRBJ2-7, reads DSGVTQTPKHLITATGQRVTLRCSPRSGDLSVYWYQQSLDQGLQFLIQYYNGEERAKGNILERFSAQQFPDLHSELNLSSLELGDSALYFCASSVSGTSGPVYEQYFGPGTRLTVT.